Each of the 9 T cell receptor beta chains below was sequenced from the same sample in a study of blood T cell repertoires in COVID-19. Profiling relied on immunoSEQ multiplex PCR, and the TCRdb table lists in-frame clones only, not all of them. This sample has under 110,000 clones, with about 79% found just once. Source material: peripheral blood. Receptor source: a man older than 75 with COVID-19, enrolled during active disease.

The rearrangement links TRBV2 to TRBJ2-3; 9 bases align to TRBD2. The CDR3 totals 14 residues. Unmatched junction bases numbered 8, after V lost 5 bases and J lost 8 bases. Per germline, CDR1 SNHLY and CDR2 FYNNEI. The CDR3 DNA sequence: TGTGCCAGCAGTTATACCGGGACTAGCATTACGCAGTATTTT. This encodes CASSYTGTSITQYF.

The chain is built from TRBV5-1 and TRBJ2-7; weak D call: TRBD1 (5 bases). This CDR3 is 12 amino acids long. Germline V gives CDR1 SGHRS, CDR2 YFSETQ. Trimming left V 3 bases short and J 3 bases short, with 7 bases between. The CDR3 spells CASSSGHYEQYF. CDR3 DNA: TGCGCCAGCAGCTCCGGACACTACGAGCAGTACTTC. The full variable domain, completed using reference TRBV5-1 and TRBJ2-7, is KAGVTQTPRYLIKTRGQQVTLSCSPISGHRSVSWYQQTPGQGLQFLFEYFSETQRNKGNFPGRFSGRQFSNSRSEMNVSTLELGDSALYLCASSSGHYEQYFGPGTRLTVT.

V and J are TRBV15 and TRBJ1-2, with D possibly matching TRBD1 (6 bases). Trimming removed 0 bases at V and 4 bases at J, with 12 bases between. The CDR3 extends over 15 amino acids. The germline gives CDR1 LNHNV, CDR2 YYDKDF (reference sequence). CDR3: CATSRERGMGYGYTF. The CDR3 coding sequence is TGTGCCACCAGCAGAGAGAGGGGGATGGGCTATGGCTACACCTTC. The complete variable domain, with remaining parts taken from reference TRBV15 and TRBJ1-2, reads DAMVIQNPRYQVTQFGKPVTLSCSQTLNHNVMYWYQQKSSQAPKLLFHYYDKDFNNEADTPDNFQSRRPNTSFCFLDIRSPGLGDTAMYLCATSRERGMGYGYTFGSGTRLTVV.

In nucleotides, the CDR3 is TGCGCCAGCAGCTTGGAGAGCTTCTATGGCTACACCTTC. Amino acid sequence: CASSLESFYGYTF. This chain links TRBV5-1 with TRBJ1-2; D unclear. V lost 0 bases to trimming and J lost 4 bases, with 7 bases between them. The CDR3 runs to 13 residues. The germline V gene has CDR1 SGHRS and CDR2 YFSETQ.

The chain recombines TRBV9 with TRBJ2-5; TRBD2 is a possible D gene (6 bases). The CDR3 covers 16 residues. Looked up from germline, CDR1 is SGDLS and CDR2 is YYNGEE. Trimming removed 4 bases from V and 0 bases from J, with 16 bases in between. The CDR3: CASSTPLAGYQETQYF. The CDR3 DNA reads TGTGCCAGCAGCACCCCTCTGGCGGGGTACCAAGAGACCCAGTACTTC.

The chain carries TRBV5-1 and TRBJ2-1, with 7 bases lining up with TRBD1. Germline assignment: CDR1 SGHRS and CDR2 YFSETQ. CDR3 length: 15 amino acids. Losses at the gene ends were 4 bases for V and 2 bases for J; bases not matched to a gene: 6. The CDR3 region is CASSVTGSAYNEQFF. CDR3 nucleotide sequence: TGCGCCAGCAGCGTGACAGGGTCAGCCTACAATGAGCAGTTCTTC. The variable domain in full, completed from reference TRBV5-1 and TRBJ2-1, reads KAGVTQTPRYLIKTRGQQVTLSCSPISGHRSVSWYQQTPGQGLQFLFEYFSETQRNKGNFPGRFSGRQFSNSRSEMNVSTLELGDSALYLCASSVTGSAYNEQFFGPGTRLTVL.

The chain carries TRBV6-7 and TRBJ2-7; TRBD1 is a possible D gene (5 bases). TRBV6-7 is an ORF for which the function is uncertain. Trimming stripped 2 bases from V and 1 base from J, with 15 bases between. CDR3 length: 16 residues. CDR3 DNA: TGTGCCAGCAGTTACGCAAACGCAGGGTCATCCTACGAGCAGTACTTC. This gives the protein CASSYANAGSSYEQYF.

The table lists this clone with a few counts. The chain carries TRBV9 and TRBJ2-1; a possible D gene is TRBD2 (6 bases). Germline V lookup: CDR1 SGDLS, CDR2 YYNGEE. The CDR3 totals 15 residues. With 0 bases removed from V and 2 bases from J, the gap between germline ends came to 9 bases. Here the CDR3 DNA reads TGTGCCAGCAGCGTAGCTAGCGATCCCTACAATGAGCAGTTCTTC. Translated, it gives CASSVASDPYNEQFF.

The chain joins TRBV27 to TRBJ2-7, with 9 bases fitting TRBD1. J lost 2 bases, V lost 5 bases, and 10 bases had no gene match. In germline, CDR1 is MNHEY, CDR2 SMNVEV (reference sequence). This CDR3 is 16 amino acids long. The CDR3 here is CASSPSTGGVTYEQYF. CDR3 nucleotide sequence: TGTGCCAGCAGTCCCTCGACAGGGGGGGTGACCTACGAGCAGTACTTC.